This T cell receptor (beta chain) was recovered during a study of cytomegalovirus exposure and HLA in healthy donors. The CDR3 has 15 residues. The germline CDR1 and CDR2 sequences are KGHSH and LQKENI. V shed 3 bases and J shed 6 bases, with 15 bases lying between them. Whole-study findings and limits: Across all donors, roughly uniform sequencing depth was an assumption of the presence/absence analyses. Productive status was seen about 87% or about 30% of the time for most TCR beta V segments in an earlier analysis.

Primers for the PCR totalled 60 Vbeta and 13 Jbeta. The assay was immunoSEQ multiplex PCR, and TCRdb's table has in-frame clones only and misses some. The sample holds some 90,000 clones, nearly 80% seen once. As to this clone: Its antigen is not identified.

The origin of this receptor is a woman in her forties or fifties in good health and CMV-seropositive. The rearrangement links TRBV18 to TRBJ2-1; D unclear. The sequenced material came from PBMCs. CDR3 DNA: TGTGCCAGCTCACCCTCGACACCCCAAAGCAATGAGCAGTTCTTC. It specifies CASSPSTPQSNEQFF.